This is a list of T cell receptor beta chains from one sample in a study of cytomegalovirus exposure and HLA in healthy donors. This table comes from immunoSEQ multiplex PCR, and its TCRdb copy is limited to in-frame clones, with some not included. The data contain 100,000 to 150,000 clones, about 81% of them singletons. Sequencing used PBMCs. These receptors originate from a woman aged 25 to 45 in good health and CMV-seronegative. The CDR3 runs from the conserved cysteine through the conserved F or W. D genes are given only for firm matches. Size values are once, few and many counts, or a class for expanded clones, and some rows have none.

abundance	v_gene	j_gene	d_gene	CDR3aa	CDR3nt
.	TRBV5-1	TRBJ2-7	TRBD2	CASSLYAGGRNEQYF	TGCGCCAGCAGCTTGTATGCGGGGGGTCGGAACGAGCAGTACTTC
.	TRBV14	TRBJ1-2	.	CASSPGLYGYTF	TGTGCCAGCAGCCCGGGACTCTATGGCTACACCTTC
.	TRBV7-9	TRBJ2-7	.	CASSIPTGSYEQYF	TGTGCCAGCAGCATACCGACAGGATCCTACGAGCAGTACTTC
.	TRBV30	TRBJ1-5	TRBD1	CAWSLVTGPNQPQHF	TGTGCCTGGAGTCTCGTGACAGGGCCCAATCAGCCCCAGCATTTT
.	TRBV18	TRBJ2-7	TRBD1	CASSPPGQGAYEQYF	TGTGCCAGCTCACCGCCGGGACAGGGGGCCTACGAGCAGTACTTC
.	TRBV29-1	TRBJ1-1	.	CSVERGLRQVNTEAFF	TGCAGCGTTGAAAGGGGCTTAAGGCAGGTGAACACTGAAGCTTTCTTT
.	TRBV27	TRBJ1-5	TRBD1	CASSSRGTGWGQPQHF	TGTGCCAGCAGTTCCCGGGGGACAGGGTGGGGTCAGCCCCAGCATTTT
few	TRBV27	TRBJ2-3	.	CASSWGGPTSTQYF	TGTGCCAGCAGTTGGGGGGGGCCAACAAGTACGCAGTATTTT
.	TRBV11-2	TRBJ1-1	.	CASSLRGGYAEAFF	TGTGCCAGCAGCTTAAGGGGGGGGTATGCTGAAGCTTTCTTT
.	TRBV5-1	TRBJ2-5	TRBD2	CASSGLAGAVGETQYF	TGCGCCAGCAGCGGGCTAGCGGGAGCCGTTGGGGAGACCCAGTACTTC
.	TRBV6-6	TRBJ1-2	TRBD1	CASRIRLTGGTYGYTF	TGTGCCAGCAGGATCCGACTCACAGGGGGCACCTATGGCTACACCTTC
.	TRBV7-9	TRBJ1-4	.	CSSSPGGWANEKLFF	TGTTCCAGCAGCCCCGGGGGTTGGGCTAATGAAAAACTGTTTTTT
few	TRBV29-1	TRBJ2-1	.	CSVPAAQGWYNEQFF	TGCAGCGTTCCAGCTGCCCAGGGATGGTACAATGAGCAGTTCTTC
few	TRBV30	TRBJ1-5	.	CAWSPPDLFSNQPQHF	TGTGCCTGGAGTCCCCCCGATCTATTTAGCAATCAGCCCCAGCATTTT
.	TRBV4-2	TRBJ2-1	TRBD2	CASSPSGGALNEQFF	TGTGCCAGCAGTCCCAGCGGGGGGGCCTTGAATGAGCAGTTCTTC
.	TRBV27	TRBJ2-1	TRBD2	CASSFLAGNYNEQFF	TGTGCCAGCAGTTTCCTAGCGGGGAACTACAATGAGCAGTTCTTC
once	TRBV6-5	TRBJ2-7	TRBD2	CASKGLAGQFYEQYF	TGTGCCAGTAAAGGACTAGCGGGACAATTCTACGAGCAGTACTTC
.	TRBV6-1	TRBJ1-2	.	CASNSGTSGGYTF	TGTGCCAGCAACTCCGGGACATCGGGTGGCTACACCTTC
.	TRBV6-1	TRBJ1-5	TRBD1	CASSETADRGRWRNQPQHF	TGTGCCAGCAGTGAAACAGCGGACAGGGGGCGTTGGCGCAATCAGCCCCAGCATTTT
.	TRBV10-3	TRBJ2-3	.	CAISPYGEDTQYF	TGTGCCATCAGTCCATACGGTGAAGATACGCAGTATTTT
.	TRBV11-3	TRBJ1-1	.	CASSSIDTEAFF	TGTGCCAGCAGCTCCATTGACACTGAAGCTTTCTTT
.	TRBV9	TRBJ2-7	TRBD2	CASSPSGGGEQYF	TGTGCCAGCAGCCCTAGCGGGGGTGGGGAGCAGTACTTC
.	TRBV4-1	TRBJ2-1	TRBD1	CASSQEGTGNAYNEQFF	TGCGCCAGCAGCCAAGAAGGGACAGGGAATGCCTACAATGAGCAGTTCTTC
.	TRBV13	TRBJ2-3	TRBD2	CASNVRSTSGYGDTQYF	TGTGCCAGCAACGTAAGGTCGACTAGCGGGTACGGAGATACGCAGTATTTT
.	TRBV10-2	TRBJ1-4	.	CATSATNEKLFF	TGCGCCACTTCTGCAACTAATGAAAAACTGTTTTTT
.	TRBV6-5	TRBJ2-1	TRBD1	CASSLSGQVYNEQFF	TGTGCCAGCAGTTTATCGGGACAGGTCTACAATGAGCAGTTCTTC
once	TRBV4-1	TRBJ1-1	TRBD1	CASNWAGGSTEAFF	TGCGCCAGCAACTGGGCAGGGGGTAGCACTGAAGCTTTCTTT
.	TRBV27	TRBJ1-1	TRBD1	CASRSDRGLGTEAFF	TGTGCCAGCAGAAGCGACAGGGGGCTGGGCACTGAAGCTTTCTTT
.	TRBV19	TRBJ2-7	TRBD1	CASSITPGQATYEQYF	TGTGCCAGTAGTATAACGCCGGGACAGGCTACCTACGAGCAGTACTTC
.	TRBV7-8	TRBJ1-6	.	CASSLVRQLNNSPLHF	TGTGCCAGCAGCTTAGTGCGGCAACTGAATAATTCACCCCTCCACTTT
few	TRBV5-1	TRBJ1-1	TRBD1	CASSLGDRNTEAFF	TGCGCCAGCAGCTTGGGGGACAGGAACACTGAAGCTTTCTTT
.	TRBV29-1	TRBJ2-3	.	CSVRRERITDTQYF	TGCAGCGTCCGCCGGGAGCGGATCACAGATACGCAGTATTTT
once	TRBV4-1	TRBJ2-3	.	CASSQEGSDTQYF	TGCGCCAGCAGCCAAGAGGGCTCAGATACGCAGTATTTT
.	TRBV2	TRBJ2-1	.	CASSEDRNSYNEQFF	TGTGCCAGCAGTGAAGACAGAAACTCCTACAATGAGCAGTTCTTC
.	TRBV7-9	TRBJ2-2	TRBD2	CSSSLGTSGNTGELFF	TGTTCCAGCAGCTTAGGGACTAGCGGGAACACCGGGGAGCTGTTTTTT
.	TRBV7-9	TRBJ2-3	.	CSSSLVGGAQTDTQYF	TGTTCCAGCAGCTTAGTAGGGGGGGCGCAAACAGATACGCAGTATTTT
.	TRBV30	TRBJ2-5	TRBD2	CAWGASGRQETQYF	TGTGCCTGGGGGGCTAGCGGACGACAAGAGACCCAGTACTTC
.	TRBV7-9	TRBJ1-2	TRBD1	CASSLGSAAGGGGYTF	TGTGCCAGCAGCTTAGGCTCGGCGGCAGGGGGCGGTGGCTACACCTTC
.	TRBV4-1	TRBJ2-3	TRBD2	CASSFRGLAGPDTQYF	TGCGCCAGCAGCTTCCGAGGGCTAGCGGGGCCAGATACGCAGTATTTT
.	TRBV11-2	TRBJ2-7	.	CASSLEGLAIYEQYF	TGTGCCAGCAGCTTAGAGGGGCTAGCGATCTACGAGCAGTACTTC
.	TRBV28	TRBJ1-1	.	CASISGRGRNTEAFF	TGTGCCAGCATCTCAGGGCGGGGGAGGAACACTGAAGCTTTCTTT
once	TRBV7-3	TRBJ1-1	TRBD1	CASSSVGTAEAFF	TGTGCCAGCAGCTCGGTGGGGACAGCAGAAGCTTTCTTT
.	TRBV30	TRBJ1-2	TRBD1	CAWSTGQGQSYGYTF	TGTGCCTGGAGTACCGGACAGGGCCAGTCCTATGGCTACACCTTC
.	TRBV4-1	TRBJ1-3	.	CASSHSSGNTIYF	TGCGCCAGCAGCCATAGCTCTGGAAACACCATATATTTT
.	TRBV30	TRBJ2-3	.	CAWTMSGPGDTQYF	TGTGCCTGGACTATGAGCGGCCCTGGGGATACGCAGTATTTT
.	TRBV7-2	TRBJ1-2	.	CASSLGGGVVNYGYTF	TGTGCCAGCAGCTTGGGGGGAGGGGTGGTTAACTATGGCTACACCTTC
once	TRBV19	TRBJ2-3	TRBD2	CASSILAGGSTDTQYF	TGTGCCAGTAGTATACTAGCGGGGGGGTCCACAGATACGCAGTATTTT